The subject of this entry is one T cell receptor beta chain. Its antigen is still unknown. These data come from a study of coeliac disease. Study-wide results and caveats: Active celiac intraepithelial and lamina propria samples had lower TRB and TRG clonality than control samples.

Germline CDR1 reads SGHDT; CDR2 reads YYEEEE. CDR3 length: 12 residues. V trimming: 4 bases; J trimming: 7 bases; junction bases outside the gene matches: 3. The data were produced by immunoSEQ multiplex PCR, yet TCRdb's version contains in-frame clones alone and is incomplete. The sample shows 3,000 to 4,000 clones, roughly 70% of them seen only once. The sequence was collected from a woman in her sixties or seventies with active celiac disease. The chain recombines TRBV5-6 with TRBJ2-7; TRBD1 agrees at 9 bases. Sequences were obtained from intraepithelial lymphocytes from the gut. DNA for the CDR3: TGTGCCAGCAGCATCGGGACAGGGGAGCAGTACTTC. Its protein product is CASSIGTGEQYF.